Listed here is a single T cell receptor beta chain. Its antigen is still unknown. No base-level quality is on record; no much larger clone is a single base apart. The data derive from a study of cytomegalovirus exposure and HLA in healthy donors (TCRdb year 2017). As for the study more broadly: According to an earlier analysis of 587 of the donors, about 170 million T cells yielded 117 million unique TCR beta sequences and around 300 Gb of sequence data. An early release that covered approximately 600 HLA-typed donors contained about 300 gigabases of sequencing data and 65 million to 100 million unique TCR sequences. Among the roughly 430 genotyped donors, around 81% belonged to the genetic ancestry cluster associated with self-reported Caucasian donors. The study was designed to test whether signatures of past pathogen exposure could be identified by cataloging public T cell receptors. The study profiled the T cell repertoires of some 610 subjects by immunosequencing and related them to cytomegalovirus serostatus. Along with the approximately 670-subject first cohort, a separate validation cohort of over a hundred different subjects was used. To predict cytomegalovirus infection status, the study brought together high-throughput TCR immunosequencing, statistical association of individual TCRs with disease status, and machine learning. In a later analysis, previously published TCR beta repertoires from about 640 donors were re-analyzed and high-resolution HLA genotyping was added so that TCR occurrence patterns could be studied. In the later analysis, no new phenotypic data were used to find candidate immune exposures; instead, reliance was placed on TCR beta sequences and their occurrence across donors. To decide whether each TCR beta V gene segment behaved as functional or pseudogenic, an earlier analysis of nearly 600 of the donors relied on high-throughput TCR beta sequencing. Donor age, sex, ethnicity and CMV serostatus were collected together with the repertoire data. Genome-wide SNP genotypes for about 55% of the roughly 670 donors were used in a later genetic analysis, which treated that subset as a discovery cohort. All discovery cohort repertoires had been generated on a single sequencing platform. Class I and class II HLA loci were covered by the typing at four-digit resolution. Typing coverage varied by locus: roughly 620-640 donors for A, B, C, DRB1 and DQB1; under 550 for DQA1; 606 for DPA1; fewer than 480 for DPB1. Several DR-DQ haplotypes were handled as single units for association and clustering because linkage in the cohort was strong. Among 300 to 450 genotyped donors of the cohort, an average of about 240,000 unique TCR beta nucleotide sequences were sequenced per donor, about a sixth of them non-productive.

Libraries came from the immunoSEQ multiplex PCR assay. A mixture of 60 forward primers for TCR Vbeta segments and 13 reverse primers for TCR Jbeta segments was used in the multiplex PCR. Amplification of the CDR3 region of rearranged TCR beta genes was performed with a multiplex PCR assay on genomic DNA. The amplified TCR beta libraries were sequenced on the Illumina HiSeq System as 87-base-pair reads. As for the authors' bioinformatics: In a later analysis, about 80 million unique TCR beta chains were counted across the roughly 670 repertoires, and around 10 million of these chains were shared by at least two donors. Raw reads were error-corrected and collapsed into unique sequences by a nearest-neighbor algorithm in which closely related sequences were merged to remove PCR and sequencing errors. CDR3 sequences were aligned to IMGT reference sequences to assign V, D and J gene segments. For a sequence to be retained, at least a six-nucleotide match to both a V gene segment and a J gene segment was required. Rearrangements were classified as productive when the CDR3 lacked stop codons and remained in frame with V and J, and all other rearrangements were classified as non-productive. Following IMGT convention, CDR3 was defined as the stretch from the second conserved V-encoded cysteine to the conserved J-encoded phenylalanine. In an earlier analysis of just under 600 of the donors, sequences lacking an unambiguous match to a single V gene segment were excluded. An earlier analysis of approximately 590 of the donors called V segments functional above 56.7% productive rearrangements and segregating when the between-donor standard deviation exceeded 5%. To diagnose cytomegalovirus status from the catalog of TCR beta chain sequences, a statistical classification framework was built. A later analysis assigned V and J genes by comparing TCR nucleotide sequences with IMGT/GENE-DB human TR gene sequences. A later analysis assigned CDR3 sequences and most-parsimonious VDJ recombination scenarios with the TCRdist pipeline. A later analysis defined each TCR beta chain by its CDR3 amino acid sequence plus V-gene family, and excluded reads lacking a unique V-gene family. A later analysis removed 592 highly shared, low-generation-probability nucleotide sequences to deal with suspected cross-contamination and a sequencing artifact. A later analysis calculated a clonal expansion index for each public chain from normalized within-repertoire ranks of inferred template counts. In a later analysis, generation probabilities were computed using a VDJ recombination model fitted to out-of-frame rearrangements, and the results were checked against IGoR. Hypergeometric tests were used in a later analysis to score TCR-TCR, TCR-HLA and TCR-CMV co-occurrence, with a repertoire-size bias correction applied to the TCR pairs. False discovery rates were estimated in a later analysis by permuting HLA or CMV assignments 20 times. In a later analysis, co-occurring TCRs were grouped using DBSCAN, with TCRdist sequence similarity added in when clustering inside HLA-allele-positive subsets. Repertoires with fewer than 30,000 or more than 120,000 public chains were left out of co-occurrence clustering, as were about five repertoires with anomalous nucleotide sharing. The table comes from immuneACCESS by way of TCRdb, which keeps in-frame sequences with V and J called. Part of the clones is missing from these tables; in studies checked, under half for an unresolved V gene and the rest for unknown reasons. V, J and clone size derive from that table, while D and trimming were established from the DNA sequence. Within this sample are 130,000 to 150,000 clones, with almost 80% of them counted one time only. The ten top clones hold 6.5% to 8% of the sample.

The CDR3 holds 11 amino acids from the cysteine to the phenylalanine. The entry retains the CDR3 DNA only, 33 bases that are in frame from base 1. The V and J ends are trimmed by 2 bases and 7 bases, leaving 3 bases between them. The germline V gene yields SGHAT for CDR1 and FQNNGV for CDR2. The cohort was made up of approximately 670 healthy bone marrow donors. Cohort members were all nominally healthy when sampled, although unrecorded immune exposures were likely present. The donor tested CMV seropositive and was one of the 289 seropositive cohort members. A peripheral blood sample was provided by each donor, and peripheral blood mononuclear cells were used for TCR beta sequencing. The Qiagen DNeasy Blood Extraction Kit was used to extract genomic DNA from the blood cell samples. What the work shows at the level of the full study, not this receptor alone: Over 15 rarely observed V segments, including chromosome 9 orphons, were excluded from the earlier analysis of a few hundred of the donors because counts were too low. In the study, some 160 TCR beta chains were listed as associated with cytomegalovirus. The classifier was reported to diagnose cytomegalovirus status with high specificity and sensitivity in both the original and validation cohorts. At a false discovery rate of 0.05, a later analysis linked around 15,000 TCR beta sequences to specific HLA alleles. An earlier analysis of around 500 of the donors showed that most TCR beta V segments appeared in productive rearrangements either about 87% or about 30% of the time, which broadly matched IMGT annotations. A later analysis found that HLA-associated TCR beta chains were more clonally expanded and had lower generation probabilities than equally common non-associated chains. The authors suggested that the approach could potentially be extended to other disease states and immunological phenotypes. In vitro tests confirmed that a few of the cytomegalovirus-associated TCR beta chains recognize cytomegalovirus antigens. According to a later analysis, TCR association rates differed among HLA loci, with DRB1 alleles showing the most associated TCRs and HLA-C alleles showing the fewest. Because HLA typing was unavailable for some donors at each locus, only the typed subset was used in association tests. Several of the top co-occurrence clusters appeared to be linked to parvovirus B19, influenza, CMV and Epstein-Barr virus, according to a later analysis. This cohort had only TCR beta chains sequenced, and the lack of alpha or paired-chain data limited which features could be detected. A later genetic analysis reported fewer N-insertions in productive TCRs among donors in an Asian-associated ancestry cluster than the roughly 640-donor mean. A later analysis found that most CMV-associated TCR beta chains appeared HLA-restricted, with HLA associations seemingly driven largely by CMV exposure. A further reported finding was that TCR beta sequences accurately predicted the HLA-A and HLA-B alleles for most subjects in the first cohort. A cluster of highly shared sequence variants was judged likely to be a technical artifact of the sequencing pipeline. When HLA alleles, especially DR and DQ, strongly co-occurred, TCR associations were difficult to assign to individual alleles. Immune exposure information for the cohort was limited to CMV serostatus. Roughly uniform sequencing depth across donors was assumed in presence/absence analyses, although this assumption may not hold. Linkage disequilibrium might explain the correlated functional status among segregating V segments, but an unknown experimental factor could not be ruled out. V-gene and J-gene trimming of TCR beta chains was associated with a missense DCLRE1C variant in a later genetic analysis, and the association was replicated in an independent cohort. The 87-base-pair reads could not distinguish some IMGT-functional V segments, including TRBV6-2 and TRBV6-3, so those segments were excluded. While some public TCRs were present in many individuals, most TCR sequences turned up only very rarely across donors.

This receptor was taken from a woman aged 40 to 50 in good health and CMV-seropositive. What was sequenced was PBMCs. Recombination joined TRBV11-2 with TRBJ2-1; confidence is insufficient to name the D gene. The encoded CDR3 is CASSLLNEQFF. The bases are TGTGCCAGCAGCTTATTAAATGAGCAGTTCTTC.